A single sample gave rise to the 28 T cell receptor beta chains below, sequenced in a study of shared clonotypes between healthy human individuals. Assay: immunoSEQ multiplex PCR; the TCRdb copy retains only in-frame clones and omits some. The table shows roughly 850,000 clones, with about 96% occurring only once. Naive CD8 cells lacked CD45RO and underwent positive selection for CCR7, leaving out terminally differentiated effector memory CD45RA+ cells. Sequenced input: naive CD8+ T cells sorted from blood. These receptors originate from a man under 40 in good health.

The chain is built from TRBV27 and TRBJ1-5; D possibly corresponds to TRBD1 (5 bases). This CDR3 spans 15 amino acids. Germline V gene lookup returns CDR1 MNHEY and CDR2 SMNVEV (reference sequence). V was clipped by 2 bases and J by 3 bases, with 11 bases between them. The CDR3 sequence is CASSLADSSNQPQHF. In DNA, the CDR3 is TGTGCCAGCAGTTTAGCAGACAGCTCCAATCAGCCCCAGCATTTT.

The genes are TRBV10-3 and TRBJ2-7; tentatively, D is TRBD1 (5 bases). CDR1 is ENHRY, CDR2 SYGVKD, per germline. Trimming took 3 bases from V and 4 from J, leaving 25 bases between them. There are 18 residues in the CDR3. The CDR3 nucleotides are TGTGCCATCAGTGAAGGACCCAGGGCGGTACTTGAACCTTACGAGCAGTACTTC. It translates to CAISEGPRAVLEPYEQYF.

The rearrangement uses TRBV27 and TRBJ2-2; the D gene is possibly TRBD2 (6 bases). CDR1 is MNHEY, CDR2 SMNVEV, per germline (reference sequence). The CDR3 has 14 residues. With 3 bases removed from V and 2 bases from J, the gap between germline ends came to 7 bases. CDR3 region: CASSFAGNTGELFF. Here the CDR3 DNA reads TGTGCCAGCAGTTTCGCGGGAAACACCGGGGAGCTGTTTTTT.

The chain has TRBV5-1 and TRBJ2-7, with TRBD2 matching 10 bases. CDR3 size: 15 residues. Germline V gene data show CDR1 as SGHRS and CDR2 as YFSETQ. The V segment lost 4 bases and the J segment 0 bases; nucleotides outside the gene matches: 4. The CDR3 DNA sequence: TGCGCCAGCAGCCCCCTAGCGGGGGACTCCTACGAGCAGTACTTC. This gives the protein CASSPLAGDSYEQYF.

The chain employs TRBV6-5 and TRBJ2-5; TRBD1 might be the D (5 bases). CDR3 length equals 14 residues. V gave up 0 bases and J gave up 3 bases, with 8 bases separating them. Germline V gives CDR1 MNHEY, CDR2 SVGAGI. DNA for the CDR3: TGTGCCAGCAGTTACTCGATAGGGGAAGAGACCCAGTACTTC. Its protein product is CASSYSIGEETQYF.

This chain uses TRBV7-2 with TRBJ2-1, with 9 bases identical to TRBD2. V lost 5 bases, J lost 7 bases, and 9 bases stayed unmatched. Germline loops: CDR1 SGHTA, CDR2 FQGNSA. The CDR3 contains 15 residues. CDR3 in amino acids: CASSVMLAGNNEQFF. The CDR3 region has the DNA TGTGCCAGCAGCGTTATGCTAGCGGGGAATAATGAGCAGTTCTTC.

This clone was counted a single time. The V and J genes are TRBV27 and TRBJ1-2; weak D call: TRBD1 (5 bases). Trimming took 3 bases from V and 4 from J, leaving 9 bases between them. Germline CDR1 is MNHEY and CDR2 is SMNVEV (reference sequence). CDR3 length: 13 amino acids. CDR3 loop: CASSFRGSYGYTF. The CDR3 nucleotides read TGTGCCAGCAGTTTTCGGGGGAGCTATGGCTACACCTTC.

V and J are TRBV10-3 and TRBJ2-1; 7 bases fit TRBD1. Germline lookup yields CDR1 ENHRY and CDR2 SYGVKD. Trimming at V came to 4 bases and at J to 0 bases, leaving 9 bases not matched to a gene. The CDR3 length is 17 residues. The CDR3 reads CAISGPDRLSSYNEQFF. CDR3 sequence (DNA): TGTGCCATCAGTGGTCCGGACAGGCTAAGCTCCTACAATGAGCAGTTCTTC.

For this clone: Other DNA sequences of this sample code for an identical CDR3. V usage is TRBV9 and J usage is TRBJ2-2; D unclear. V was trimmed by 1 base and J by 6 bases, leaving 4 bases between them. CDR3 length equals 12 residues. Germline V gene sequence: CDR1 SGDLS, CDR2 YYNGEE. As DNA, the CDR3 is TGTGCCAGCAGCGTACTTCCCGGGGAGCTGTTTTTT. Translated, it gives CASSVLPGELFF.

V and J are TRBV29-1 and TRBJ2-3; D call uncertain. The CDR3 runs to 11 residues. Germline CDR1 reads SQVTM; CDR2 reads ANQGSEA. V lost 8 bases and J 11 bases, leaving 17 bases between the germline ends. The CDR3 nucleotides read TGCAGCCCTAGTTGGCAGGCTCAGCAGTATTTT. Translating gives CSPSWQAQQYF.

The CDR3 is CASSPALTGSGEKLFF. CDR3 sequence (DNA): TGCGCCAGCAGTCCCGCTCTGACAGGGTCGGGCGAAAAACTGTTTTTT. The chain recombines TRBV4-1 with TRBJ1-4, with TRBD1 matching over 7 bases. With 6 bases clipped from V and 8 bases from J, the junction kept 15 bases outside the gene matches. The CDR3 runs to 16 residues. Looked up from germline, CDR1 is MGHRA and CDR2 is YSYEKL.

In DNA form, the CDR3 reads TGTGCCAGCAGGCCGGAATCCTCCTACGAGCAGTACTTC. Translated: CASRPESSYEQYF. The V gene is TRBV13, the J gene TRBJ2-7; D gene unclear. Germline V gene lookup returns CDR1 PRHDT and CDR2 FYEKMQ (reference sequence). This CDR3 has 13 amino acids. V lost 6 bases to trimming and J lost 0 bases, with 9 bases between them.

This chain joins TRBV29-1 and TRBJ2-3, with 10 positions matching TRBD2. CDR1 and CDR2 (germline): SQVTM, ANQGSEA. CDR3 length: 16 residues. The V segment lost 0 bases and the J segment 7 bases; nucleotides outside the gene matches: 10. The CDR3 is CSVEDRGKREGYTQYF. Here the CDR3 DNA reads TGCAGCGTTGAAGATCGGGGGAAGCGGGAGGGGTATACGCAGTATTTT.

The V gene is TRBV30, the J gene TRBJ2-1, with TRBD2 as a possible D gene (5 bases). CDR1 and CDR2 from the germline V gene are GTSNPN and SVGIG (reference sequence). V lost 1 base to trimming and J lost 5 bases, with 12 bases between them. This CDR3 is 14 amino acids long. This chain's CDR3 is CAWSAVNSDNEQFF. As DNA, the CDR3 is TGTGCCTGGAGTGCGGTGAATAGCGACAATGAGCAGTTCTTC. Full variable domain (remainder filled in from reference TRBV30 and TRBJ2-1): SQTIHQWPATLVQPVGSPLSLECTVEGTSNPNLYWYRQAAGRGLQLLFYSVGIGQISSEVPQNLSASRPQDRQFILSSKKLLLSDSGFYLCAWSAVNSDNEQFFGPGTRLTVL.

The chain is built from TRBV6-5 and TRBJ2-2; D is possibly TRBD2 (5 bases). Germline loops: CDR1 MNHEY, CDR2 SVGAGI. The CDR3 extends over 15 amino acids. Trimming removed 6 bases at V and 7 bases at J, with 18 bases between. The CDR3: CASSELALFGGELFF. The CDR3 bases are TGTGCCAGCAGCGAGCTAGCTCTGTTTGGCGGGGAGCTGTTTTTT.

The gene calls are TRBV4-1 and TRBJ1-5, with D hard to call. Germline-derived CDR1 and CDR2 are MGHRA and YSYEKL. The CDR3 covers 15 residues. The ends were cut back, 4 bases at V and 0 bases at J, with 10 bases in the middle. The CDR3 spells CASSRRWDSNQPQHF. In DNA form, the CDR3 reads TGCGCCAGCAGCCGTAGGTGGGATAGCAATCAGCCCCAGCATTTT.

The chain uses TRBV29-1 and TRBJ2-7, with D unresolved. Trimming pared 3 bases from V and 5 bases from J, leaving 11 bases between. Germline V CDR1 and CDR2: SQVTM, ANQGSEA. The CDR3 is 12 residues long. CDR3 in DNA: TGCAGCGTTGAGCCCCGGGCGCACGAGCAGTACTTC. This codes for CSVEPRAHEQYF.

The V gene is TRBV9, the J gene TRBJ1-1, with D perhaps TRBD1 (6 bases). CDR1 and CDR2 (germline): SGDLS, YYNGEE. With 0 bases removed from V and 6 bases from J, the gap between germline ends came to 12 bases. CDR3 length: 14 residues. CDR3 region: CASSVAGERSEAFF. Written as DNA, the CDR3 is TGTGCCAGCAGCGTAGCAGGGGAGAGGTCTGAAGCTTTCTTT.

J is TRBJ2-1 and V is TRBV28, with D hard to call. The CDR3 spans 21 residues. V lost 3 bases, J lost 0 bases, and 27 bases lay in between. Germline V gene sequence: CDR1 MDHEN, CDR2 SYDVKM. The CDR3 DNA is TGTGCCAGCAGTTTCCGGAACTCCCCACCCGTAGAGTCTCTCTCCTACAATGAGCAGTTCTTC. Translation gives CASSFRNSPPVESLSYNEQFF. The entire variable domain, with the rest obtained from reference TRBV28 and TRBJ2-1, is as follows: DVKVTQSSRYLVKRTGEKVFLECVQDMDHENMFWYRQDPGLGLRLIYFSYDVKMKEKGDIPEGYSVSREKKERFSLILESASTNQTSMYLCASSFRNSPPVESLSYNEQFFGPGTRLTVL.

Only one count was recorded for this clone. This chain uses TRBV2 with TRBJ2-7; TRBD2 is a possible D gene (5 bases). The CDR3 length is 12 residues. The V gene lost 3 bases and the J gene lost 5 bases, with 8 bases spanning the gap. Germline V gene sequence: CDR1 SNHLY, CDR2 FYNNEI. The CDR3 spells CASSDLAHEQYF. CDR3 sequence (DNA): TGTGCCAGCAGTGACCTAGCTCACGAGCAGTACTTC.

The J gene is TRBJ2-7, the V gene TRBV28; the D is unclear. This CDR3 has 13 residues. Trimming left V 3 bases short and J 6 bases short, with 12 bases between. Germline V lookup: CDR1 MDHEN, CDR2 SYDVKM. CDR3 in amino acids: CASSFRVSVEQYF. CDR3 sequence (DNA): TGTGCCAGCAGTTTTAGGGTCAGTGTCGAGCAGTACTTC.

This sequence joins TRBV7-9 and TRBJ2-1; 7 bases map to TRBD2. Germline V gives CDR1 SEHNR, CDR2 FQNEAQ (reference sequence). The CDR3 sequence is 16 residues long. V was clipped by 4 bases and J by 0 bases; unmatched bases: 6. The CDR3 spells CASSSDSGVSYNEQFF. CDR3 DNA: TGTGCCAGCAGCTCCGACAGCGGGGTCTCCTACAATGAGCAGTTCTTC.

The rearrangement links TRBV27 to TRBJ2-7, with D maybe TRBD1 (5 bases). The CDR3 loop spans 15 amino acids. Germline V CDR1 and CDR2: MNHEY, SMNVEV (reference sequence). V gave up 3 bases and J gave up 4 bases, with 16 bases separating them. Written as DNA, the CDR3 is TGTGCCAGCAGTTTTCAGGGCGAGAAAACATACGAGCAGTACTTC. Translating it yields CASSFQGEKTYEQYF.

The table lists this clone with a few counts. CDR3 bases: TGTGCCATCACCGAGGGTTACGAGCAGTACTTC. It encodes CAITEGYEQYF. The genes are TRBV10-3 and TRBJ2-7; D perhaps matches TRBD2 (5 bases). Germline loops: CDR1 ENHRY, CDR2 SYGVKD. V dropped 7 bases and J dropped 4 bases, with 8 bases sitting between them. This CDR3 is built from 11 residues.

V usage is TRBV5-1 and J usage is TRBJ2-1, with D possibly being TRBD1 (6 bases). The CDR3 has 16 residues. V gave up 3 bases and J gave up 8 bases, with 21 bases separating them. The germline V gene has CDR1 SGHRS and CDR2 YFSETQ. The CDR3 nucleotides read TGCGCCAGCAGCTCCCGAGCAGGGGTTTATTGGGATGAGCAGTTCTTC. Translating gives CASSSRAGVYWDEQFF.

The rearrangement links TRBV27 to TRBJ1-1, with TRBD1 identical over 9 bases. V shed 7 bases and J 8 bases; nucleotides not matched to a gene: 11. CDR1 and CDR2 (germline): MNHEY, SMNVEV (reference sequence). This CDR3 region has 14 residues. CDR3: CASTQGGQGGEAFF. CDR3 in DNA: TGTGCCAGCACCCAGGGGGGACAGGGAGGGGAAGCTTTCTTT.

The CDR3 bases are TGTGCCAGCAAAATGACAGGGTGGGAGCAGTACTTC. Protein sequence: CASKMTGWEQYF. This chain joins TRBV2 and TRBJ2-7; 7 nucleotides line up with TRBD1. This CDR3 comprises 12 residues. Germline CDR1 and CDR2: SNHLY and FYNNEI. The trim removed 7 bases at V and 7 bases at J, leaving 7 bases unmatched.

This chain links TRBV19 with TRBJ1-5; D may be TRBD1 (5 bases). V was pared by 10 bases and J by 2 bases, with 15 bases between. The CDR3 length is 14 residues. The germline V gene has CDR1 LNHDA and CDR2 SQIVND (reference sequence). CDR3 sequence reads: CATDPGDGNQPQHF. CDR3 coding DNA: TGTGCCACAGACCCGGGGGATGGCAATCAGCCCCAGCATTTT.